One TCR beta chain is described in this entry. Its specificity is unknown. This specimen comes from a study of T cell responses to AZD1222 COVID-19 vaccine. Study observations and caveats: Researchers report vaccine-associated CD4 TCRs spanning spike, with dominance at 160-218 and 743-854. Receipt of two AZD1222 doses was followed by a rise in Spike-specific TCR breadth and depth.

Sequenced by immunoSEQ multiplex PCR; TCRdb stores in-frame clones only, minus some. The sample has about 120,000 clones; around 93% are singletons. Germline V gene sequence: CDR1 GTSNPN, CDR2 SVGIG (reference sequence). The CDR3 loop spans 16 amino acids. V lost 2 bases and J 0 bases, leaving 14 bases between the germline ends. The sequenced sample was peripheral blood, obtained 28 days after the second AZD1222 dose. This TCR was recovered from an adult who received the AZD1222 COVID-19 vaccine. The V call is TRBV30, the J call TRBJ1-5, with D possibly TRBD1 on 6 matching bases. Here the CDR3 DNA reads TGTGCCTGGAGTTCAGGGGAAGCCTATAGCAATCAGCCCCAGCATTTT. It codes for CAWSSGEAYSNQPQHF. The full variable domain, with the rest looked up from reference TRBV30 and TRBJ1-5, is SQTIHQWPATLVQPVGSPLSLECTVEGTSNPNLYWYRQAAGRGLQLLFYSVGIGQISSEVPQNLSASRPQDRQFILSSKKLLLSDSGFYLCAWSSGEAYSNQPQHFGDGTRLSIL.